The 29 T cell receptor beta chains presented below share a single source sample, sequenced in a study of cytomegalovirus exposure and HLA in healthy donors (dated by TCRdb to the late 2010s). Libraries were constructed by the immunoSEQ multiplex PCR assay. The multiplex PCR relied on a mix of 60 forward primers for TCR Vbeta segments and 13 reverse primers for TCR Jbeta segments. Held by TCRdb, this immuneACCESS table contains in-frame sequences only and omits some clones. Under half of the omission traces to an unresolved V gene where checked; the cause of the rest is unknown. For this sample the table gives about 110,000 clones, of which approximately 70% were detected only once. The ten largest clones represent roughly 0.92% of the sample. The sample was PBMCs. Receptors were obtained from a woman in her 30s in good health and CMV-seronegative.

The chain joins TRBV30 to TRBJ1-6; TRBD1 matches 11 bases. The CDR3 sequence is 13 residues long. V shed 5 bases and J 11 bases; nucleotides not matched to a gene: 5. Germline assignment: CDR1 GTSNPN and CDR2 SVGIG (reference sequence). The CDR3 region is CAWGQGAATPLHF. The CDR3 DNA reads as TGTGCCTGGGGACAGGGGGCGGCAACACCCCTCCACTTT.

This clone was counted between two and nine times. The chain links TRBV27 to TRBJ1-1; perhaps TRBD1 as D (5 bases). The CDR3 runs to 16 residues. Germline CDR1 MNHEY, CDR2 SMNVEV (reference sequence). The ends were cut back, 0 bases at V and 1 base at J, with 12 bases in the middle. CDR3 protein: CASSLSLGLRNTEAFF. In nucleotides, the CDR3 is TGTGCCAGCAGTTTATCGTTGGGACTCAGGAACACTGAAGCTTTCTTT.

This clone turned up a few times. The V gene is TRBV30, the J gene TRBJ1-1; D perhaps matches TRBD1 (6 bases). The CDR3 contains 12 residues. Germline V gene sequence: CDR1 GTSNPN, CDR2 SVGIG (reference sequence). Trimming shortened V by 3 bases and J by 4 bases, and 9 bases separated the two germline ends. The CDR3 nucleotides are TGTGCCTGGAGACAGGGTTCCACTGAAGCTTTCTTT. It yields the protein CAWRQGSTEAFF.

The chain uses TRBV4-2 and TRBJ1-1, with D hard to call. Germline V gene lookup returns CDR1 LGHNA and CDR2 YNFKEQ. V lost 0 bases to trimming and J lost 1 base, with 6 bases between them. The CDR3 extends over 14 amino acids. Here the CDR3 reads CASSQDLANTEAFF. In nucleotides, the CDR3 is TGTGCCAGCAGCCAAGATCTGGCGAACACTGAAGCTTTCTTT.

V and J are TRBV6-5 and TRBJ1-4, with 7 bases identical to TRBD1. Germline trimming cut 0 bases from V and 5 bases from J; bases unmatched to any gene: 3. Germline CDR1 and CDR2: MNHEY and SVGAGI. The CDR3 spans 15 residues. CDR3 bases: TGTGCCAGCAGTTACTCTGTACAGGGGAATGAAAAACTGTTTTTT. Residues: CASSYSVQGNEKLFF.

The chain employs TRBV7-9 and TRBJ1-5; a weak D match, TRBD1 (6 bases). CDR1 SEHNR and CDR2 FQNEAQ come from the germline V gene (reference sequence). The CDR3 sequence is 15 residues long. Trimming took 5 bases from V and 5 from J, leaving 16 bases between them. The CDR3 here is CASSPELAGDQPQHF. CDR3 DNA: TGTGCCAGCAGCCCAGAGTTAGCAGGGGATCAGCCCCAGCATTTT.

In its sample, this clone was seen a few times. The genes are TRBV5-6 and TRBJ1-2; D perhaps matches TRBD1 (5 bases). CDR1 is SGHDT, CDR2 YYEEEE, per germline. V was clipped by 0 bases and J by 3 bases, with 24 bases between them. This CDR3 contains 19 residues. The CDR3 nucleotides read TGTGCCAGCAGCTTGGATTTAGTAGGGGTACAATGGCTCGACTATGGCTACACCTTC. It specifies CASSLDLVGVQWLDYGYTF.

V usage is TRBV11-2 and J usage is TRBJ1-2; TRBD1 is a possible D gene (6 bases). The germline V gene has CDR1 SGHAT and CDR2 FQNNGV. The CDR3 sequence is 15 residues long. V gave up 5 bases and J gave up 8 bases, with 21 bases separating them. Written as DNA, the CDR3 is TGTGCCAGCAGCGCACGACAGGCGGAGTATGGAGGCTACACCTTC. This encodes CASSARQAEYGGYTF.

V is TRBV6-6 and J is TRBJ2-7; a possible D gene is TRBD2 (5 bases). V was cut by 8 bases and J by 0 bases, with 11 bases left in between. The CDR3 runs to 13 residues. Germline V CDR1 and CDR2: MNHNY, SVGAGI (reference sequence). The CDR3 coding sequence is TGTGCCAGCTCTATAGCGTCCTCCTACGAGCAGTACTTC. Translation gives CASSIASSYEQYF.

This clone rates as medium-sized (0.01 to 0.1%). This sequence joins TRBV7-9 and TRBJ2-1; 9 nucleotides align to TRBD2. Germline V gene sequence: CDR1 SEHNR, CDR2 FQNEAQ (reference sequence). Trimming at V came to 3 bases and at J to 3 bases, leaving 6 bases not matched to a gene. The CDR3 spans 16 residues. DNA for the CDR3: TGTGCCAGCAGCTTTGTGACTAGCGGAGACTACAATGAGCAGTTCTTC. Its protein is CASSFVTSGDYNEQFF.

The gene calls are TRBV5-1 and TRBJ2-1, with TRBD2 as a possible D gene (6 bases). V lost 0 bases and J 6 bases, leaving 13 bases between the germline ends. The CDR3 sequence is 15 residues long. The germline gives CDR1 SGHRS, CDR2 YFSETQ. The CDR3 sequence: CASSLGGGETNEQFF. CDR3 sequence (DNA): TGCGCCAGCAGCTTGGGGGGCGGGGAAACCAATGAGCAGTTCTTC. The variable domain in full, with the rest retrieved from reference TRBV5-1 and TRBJ2-1, is KAGVTQTPRYLIKTRGQQVTLSCSPISGHRSVSWYQQTPGQGLQFLFEYFSETQRNKGNFPGRFSGRQFSNSRSEMNVSTLELGDSALYLCASSLGGGETNEQFFGPGTRLTVL.

V is TRBV4-3 and J is TRBJ1-3; 7 bases fit TRBD1. The CDR3 is 18 amino acids. The junction had 21 bases not matched to a gene; V was cut back by 5 bases and J by 8 bases. The germline CDR1 and CDR2 sequences are LGHNA and YSLEER. CDR3 loop: CASSGPGQRSVDGYTIYF. In nucleotides, the CDR3 is TGCGCCAGCAGCGGTCCGGGACAGAGGTCTGTAGACGGGTACACCATATATTTT.

This clone was recorded a few times. Relative to the germline gene, one junction end is altered; a read error may explain this. This sequence joins TRBV6-1 and TRBJ2-1; TRBD1 agrees at 7 bases. The germline gives CDR1 MNHNS, CDR2 SASEGT. CDR3 length: 12 amino acids. The CDR3 nucleotides read TGTGCCAGCAGTCTAGGGTGGGCAGGGGGAGTCTTC. The encoded protein is CASSLGWAGGVF.

This chain connects TRBV15 to TRBJ2-7, with a tentative D call TRBD2 (5 bases). V was shortened by 0 bases and J by 3 bases, with 12 bases between the two germline ends. Germline-derived CDR1 and CDR2 are LNHNV and YYDKDF (reference sequence). The CDR3 sequence is 15 residues long. The CDR3 sequence: CATSRELKGDYEQYF. DNA of the CDR3: TGTGCCACCAGCAGAGAGTTAAAGGGAGACTACGAGCAGTACTTC.

This clone turned up a few times. V gene TRBV18 combines with J gene TRBJ1-2, with D possibly TRBD1 on 5 matching bases. V was cut by 3 bases and J by 7 bases, with 9 bases left in between. Germline V CDR1 and CDR2: KGHSH, LQKENI. The CDR3 length is 12 residues. The CDR3, as DNA: TGTGCCAGCTCACCTGGGGGAGGTGGCTACACCTTC. Translating it yields CASSPGGGGYTF.

The CDR3 protein is CASSDVAGEQETQYF. CDR3 in DNA: TGTGCCAGCAGTGACGTAGCGGGAGAACAAGAGACCCAGTACTTC. The V gene is TRBV6-1, the J gene TRBJ2-5, with TRBD2 matching 9 bases. Germline CDR1 is MNHNS and CDR2 is SASEGT. Trimming at V came to 3 bases and at J to 2 bases, leaving 4 bases not matched to a gene. The CDR3 is made up of 15 amino acids.

V usage is TRBV29-1 and J usage is TRBJ1-1; weak D call: TRBD1 (5 bases). This CDR3 contains 13 residues. Between the trimmed V and J ends, which lost 7 bases and 4 bases, there was a span of 16 bases. CDR1 is SQVTM and CDR2 is ANQGSEA in the germline V gene. DNA of the CDR3: TGCAGCGGTTGGGGCAGGGTGGGCACTGAAGCTTTCTTT. Its protein is CSGWGRVGTEAFF.

The gene calls are TRBV4-1 and TRBJ1-2, with 9 positions matching TRBD1. The CDR3 runs to 18 residues. J was trimmed by 2 bases and V by 0 bases; bases with no gene match: 10. Germline-derived CDR1 and CDR2 are MGHRA and YSYEKL. The CDR3 spells CASSQDLGQGGLNYGYTF. CDR3 coding DNA: TGCGCCAGCAGCCAAGACTTGGGACAGGGCGGTTTGAACTATGGCTACACCTTC.

The rearrangement uses TRBV6-6 and TRBJ1-5, with D possibly being TRBD1 (5 bases). The CDR3 is 15 residues long. The germline V gene has CDR1 MNHNY and CDR2 SVGAGI (reference sequence). Trimming removed 10 bases at V and 5 bases at J, with 21 bases between. CDR3 region: CATDPGLAVHQPQHF. For the CDR3, the DNA is TGTGCCACTGACCCGGGACTAGCCGTCCATCAGCCCCAGCATTTT.

The chain uses TRBV7-2 and TRBJ2-5; 8 bases line up with TRBD1. The J call may be in error: the DNA end matches TRBJ2-7 better. The CDR3 spans 13 residues. Germline V gene lookup returns CDR1 SGHTA and CDR2 FQGNSA. CDR3 region: CASSPTGGYEQYF. In nucleotides, the CDR3 is TGTGCCAGCAGCCCAACAGGGGGATACGAGCAGTACTTC.

The chain joins TRBV6-5 to TRBJ2-2, with 13 bases matching TRBD2. The CDR3 runs to 15 residues. The V gene's germline CDR1 is MNHEY and CDR2 SVGAGI. V lost 5 bases to trimming and J lost 5 bases; unmatched junction nucleotides: 2. The CDR3 DNA sequence: TGTGCCAGCAGTACGGGACTAGCGGGGACCGGGGAGCTGTTTTTT. Protein product: CASSTGLAGTGELFF.

Written as DNA, the CDR3 is TGTGCTAGTGGTTTGGTAATTTCGGGGGGGCCAACTAACTATGGCTACACCTTC. Protein: CASGLVISGGPTNYGYTF. The chain couples TRBV12-5 to TRBJ1-2, with D perhaps TRBD1 (6 bases). Germline CDR1 reads LGHNT; CDR2 reads FRNRAP. CDR3 size: 18 residues. V lost 0 bases and J 0 bases, leaving 17 bases between the germline ends.

The chain is built from TRBV7-9 and TRBJ2-3; TRBD2 might be the D (6 bases). V shed 5 bases and J shed 1 base, with 10 bases lying between them. This CDR3 contains 14 residues. Germline loops: CDR1 SEHNR, CDR2 FQNEAQ (reference sequence). The CDR3 nucleotides read TGTGCCAGCAGCCCGGGACTGGGCACAGATACGCAGTATTTT. Protein sequence: CASSPGLGTDTQYF.

V is TRBV5-1 and J is TRBJ1-4; a weak D match, TRBD1 (5 bases). The CDR3 spans 15 residues. V shed 0 bases and J shed 0 bases, with 6 bases lying between them. Germline V gene sequence: CDR1 SGHRS, CDR2 YFSETQ. This CDR3 is CASSLGTSTNEKLFF. CDR3 nucleotide sequence: TGCGCCAGCAGCTTGGGGACATCAACTAATGAAAAACTGTTTTTT.

V and J are TRBV19 and TRBJ1-5; 9 bases are shared with TRBD1. The CDR3 has 15 residues. Trimming at V came to 5 bases and at J to 10 bases, leaving 12 bases not matched to a gene. Germline-derived CDR1 and CDR2 are LNHDA and SQIVND (reference sequence). The CDR3 here is CASSDPGTGIRPQHF. The DNA for the CDR3 is TGTGCCAGTAGTGACCCCGGGACAGGGATTCGACCCCAGCATTTT. Full variable domain (outside the CDR3, taken from reference TRBV19 and TRBJ1-5): DGGITQSPKYLFRKEGQNVTLSCEQNLNHDAMYWYRQDPGQGLRLIYYSQIVNDFQKGDIAEGYSVSREKKESFPLTVTSAQKNPTAFYLCASSDPGTGIRPQHFGDGTRLSIL.

This chain connects TRBV25-1 to TRBJ1-2; 7 bases match TRBD1. From germline, CDR1 is MGHDK and CDR2 SYGVNS. Trimming removed 3 bases from V and 3 bases from J; junction bases left unmatched: 1. The CDR3 spans 13 residues. For the CDR3, the DNA is TGTGCCAGCAGTGACCAGGGGGACTATGGCTACACCTTC. Amino acids: CASSDQGDYGYTF.

The V and J genes are TRBV28 and TRBJ1-2; the D is unclear. The V end was cut by 2 bases, the J end by 4 bases, with 8 bases between. Germline V gene sequence: CDR1 MDHEN, CDR2 SYDVKM. CDR3 size: 13 residues. Written as DNA, the CDR3 is TGTGCCAGCAGTTTAGCCCAGATCTATGGCTACACCTTC. Residues: CASSLAQIYGYTF.

This clone was observed once. The chain couples TRBV5-1 to TRBJ1-1; D may be TRBD1 (5 bases). V gave up 1 base and J gave up 3 bases, with 13 bases separating them. Per the germline V gene, CDR1 is SGHRS and CDR2 is YFSETQ. CDR3 length: 15 amino acids. CDR3 loop: CASSLIGAGDTEAFF. The CDR3 region has the DNA TGCGCCAGCAGCTTGATCGGGGCGGGGGACACTGAAGCTTTCTTT.

The chain links TRBV18 to TRBJ1-1; D gene unclear. From germline, CDR1 is KGHSH and CDR2 LQKENI. The CDR3 covers 14 residues. The V end lost 6 bases, the J end lost 0 bases, and 11 bases lay between the germline ends. The CDR3 loop is CASSNRVMNTEAFF. DNA of the CDR3: TGTGCCAGCTCCAACCGGGTTATGAACACTGAAGCTTTCTTT.